The present TCR beta chain was sequenced within a study of T cells after yellow fever vaccination. To note about this clonotype: Its antigen is undetermined.

Conversion of TCR transcripts into cDNA relied on 5'RACE template switching, which added a universal primer site and UMIs. TCRdb re-analysed the 5' RACE reads in MiXCR, keeping a single row per CDR3 protein. The repertoire consists of 180,000 or so distinct CDR3 sequences, with roughly 9.6% occurring once and the leading ten covering around 34%. Findings and limits, study-wide: Among all clonotypes, a small share was observed in both CD4 and CD8 compartments. In post-booster samples, most primary-vaccination clones reappeared (approximately 96% CD4, 70% to 90% CD8).

The V gene lost 0 bases and the J gene lost 3 bases, with 11 bases spanning the gap. Germline values: CDR1 MNHNS, CDR2 SASEGT. The CDR3 totals 15 residues. The receptor comes from a young man who received the YFV17D yellow fever vaccine. Sequencing used CD8+ T cells sorted from PBMCs, obtained 15 days after the yellow fever booster vaccination. The rearrangement links TRBV6-1 to TRBJ2-5; D may match TRBD1 or TRBD2 (6 bases each). CDR3 region: CASSEAARGEETQYF. The DNA for the CDR3 is TGTGCCAGCAGTGAAGCCGCGAGGGGGGAAGAGACCCAGTACTTC.